A selection of T cell receptor beta chains follows, all from one sample in a study of patients and donors after allogeneic stem cell transplantation. TCRdb reanalysed the RT-PCR reads using MiXCR and keeps one entry per CDR3 protein. Of some 160,000 distinct CDR3 sequences listed, 20% to 25% are singletons. Material for sequencing was blood, either unsorted or a sorted T cell fraction (not recorded which). These receptors came from a human donor who was either an allogeneic HSCT recipient or a stem cell or donor lymphocyte infusion donor (not recorded which). It is not recorded whose cells these are; they may come from a transplant donor. Each CDR3 is given with its conserved first and last residue. Each record gives: J gene, clone size, CDR3 length, D gene, V gene, CDR3 protein, CDR3 DNA. D genes are given only for firm matches. Where a row states a size, it is once, few, many or the class of an expanded clone; other rows omit it.

J: TRBJ2-1
size: few
length: 13
D: TRBD1
V: TRBV29-1
CDR3: CSTRDSSYNEQFF
DNA: TGCAGCACTAGGGACAGCTCCTACAATGAGCAGTTCTTC

J: TRBJ1-4
size: few
length: 14
D: .
V: TRBV4-3
CDR3: CASSQTPGGEKLFF
DNA: TGCGCCAGCAGCCAAACGCCGGGAGGGGAAAAACTGTTTTTT

J: TRBJ1-1
size: .
length: 13
D: .
V: TRBV29-1
CDR3: CSVRTSLNTEAFF
DNA: TGCAGCGTTAGGACATCGTTGAACACTGAAGCTTTCTTT

J: TRBJ2-7
size: few
length: 14
D: .
V: TRBV20-1
CDR3: CSASVSGPYYEQYF
DNA: TGCAGTGCTAGCGTGAGCGGACCTTACTACGAGCAGTACTTC

J: TRBJ2-7
size: .
length: 15
D: TRBD2
V: TRBV20-1
CDR3: CSAAPGTSGTYEQYF
DNA: TGCAGTGCAGCCCCCGGGACTAGCGGTACCTACGAGCAGTACTTC

J: TRBJ2-3
size: few
length: 15
D: TRBD1
V: TRBV12-3/TRBV12-4
CDR3: CASSLAGQGTDTQYF
DNA: TGTGCCAGCAGTTTAGCTGGACAGGGCACAGATACGCAGTATTTT

J: TRBJ2-5
size: .
length: 14
D: .
V: TRBV2
CDR3: CASSVSGAVETQYF
DNA: TGTGCCAGCAGTGTTTCGGGGGCCGTGGAGACCCAGTACTTC

J: TRBJ2-3
size: .
length: 12
D: TRBD2
V: TRBV29-1
CDR3: CSDLAGTDTQYF
DNA: TGCAGCGACCTAGCGGGGACAGATACGCAGTATTTT

J: TRBJ1-1
size: many
length: 15
D: .
V: TRBV3-1
CDR3: CASSQTDIMNTEAFF
DNA: TGTGCCAGCAGCCAGACCGATATCATGAACACTGAAGCTTTCTTT

J: TRBJ1-5
size: few
length: 14
D: TRBD1
V: TRBV20-1
CDR3: CSARTGTGNQPQHF
DNA: TGCAGTGCAAGGACAGGGACAGGCAATCAGCCCCAGCATTTT

J: TRBJ1-2
size: few
length: 12
D: .
V: TRBV6-2/TRBV6-3
CDR3: CASSYSMNGYTF
DNA: TGTGCCAGCAGTTACTCGATGAATGGCTACACCTTC

J: TRBJ2-1
size: .
length: 13
D: TRBD2
V: TRBV29-1
CDR3: CSVAGDSYNEQFF
DNA: TGCAGCGTAGCGGGAGACAGCTACAATGAGCAGTTCTTC

J: TRBJ1-4
size: many
length: 14
D: .
V: TRBV7-2
CDR3: CASSPGNQNEKLFF
DNA: TGTGCCAGCAGCCCGGGGAATCAAAATGAAAAACTGTTTTTT

J: TRBJ1-2
size: few
length: 14
D: TRBD1
V: TRBV5-1
CDR3: CASSLDRPRDGYTF
DNA: TGCGCCAGCAGCCTGGACAGGCCTCGTGATGGCTACACCTTC

J: TRBJ2-2
size: .
length: 15
D: TRBD2
V: TRBV7-2
CDR3: CASSSTLGLAGELFF
DNA: TGTGCCAGCAGCTCCACCTTGGGACTAGCCGGGGAGCTGTTTTTT

J: TRBJ2-1
size: .
length: 15
D: TRBD2
V: TRBV6-5
CDR3: CASSYRTSGGNEQFF
DNA: TGTGCCAGCAGTTACCGGACTAGCGGGGGAAATGAGCAGTTCTTC

J: TRBJ1-4
size: .
length: 15
D: .
V: TRBV3-1
CDR3: CASSSRHYTNEKLFF
DNA: TGTGCCAGCAGCTCCCGGCATTATACTAATGAAAAACTGTTTTTT

J: TRBJ2-7
size: .
length: 12
D: .
V: TRBV10-3
CDR3: CAIRTNVGEQYF
DNA: TGTGCCATCAGGACGAACGTAGGTGAGCAGTACTTC

J: TRBJ2-3
size: .
length: 17
D: TRBD2
V: TRBV12-3/TRBV12-4
CDR3: CASSPPFAGRTMDTQYF
DNA: TGTGCCAGCAGCCCCCCTTTTGCCGGGAGGACAATGGATACGCAGTATTTT

J: TRBJ2-3
size: .
length: 15
D: TRBD2
V: TRBV20-1
CDR3: CSAAVPGGPTDTQYF
DNA: TGCAGTGCTGCGGTACCGGGGGGGCCCACAGATACGCAGTATTTT

J: TRBJ1-2
size: .
length: 13
D: .
V: TRBV2
CDR3: CASEYTRIYGYTF
DNA: TGTGCCAGCGAGTACACAAGGATCTATGGCTACACCTTC

J: TRBJ2-2
size: .
length: 13
D: .
V: TRBV20-1
CDR3: CSARMGNTGELFF
DNA: TGCAGTGCTAGAATGGGGAACACCGGGGAGCTGTTTTTT

J: TRBJ2-2
size: few
length: 14
D: .
V: TRBV3-2
CDR3: CASISNRSTGELFF
DNA: TGTGCCAGCATTTCCAACAGGAGCACCGGGGAGCTGTTTTTT

J: TRBJ2-7
size: .
length: 12
D: .
V: TRBV20-1
CDR3: CSATGNSYEQYF
DNA: TGCAGTGCGACAGGTAACTCCTACGAGCAGTACTTC

J: TRBJ1-4
size: many
length: 15
D: .
V: TRBV7-9
CDR3: CASSLSWRFNEKLFF
DNA: TGTGCCAGCAGCTTAAGTTGGCGGTTTAATGAAAAACTGTTTTTT

J: TRBJ1-1
size: few
length: 14
D: .
V: TRBV15
CDR3: CATSRPERVWEAFF
DNA: TGTGCCACCAGCAGACCTGAGAGGGTGTGGGAAGCTTTCTTT

J: TRBJ2-3
size: .
length: 15
D: .
V: TRBV20-1
CDR3: CSARGGRELTDTQYF
DNA: TGCAGTGCTAGAGGGGGCAGGGAACTCACAGATACGCAGTATTTT

J: TRBJ1-4
size: few
length: 14
D: TRBD1
V: TRBV20-1
CDR3: CSAQIIRGHEKLFF
DNA: TGCAGTGCCCAGATCATCAGGGGGCATGAAAAACTGTTTTTT

J: TRBJ2-7
size: few
length: 14
D: .
V: TRBV3-1
CDR3: CASSPLANSYEQYF
DNA: TGTGCCAGCAGCCCATTGGCGAATTCCTACGAGCAGTACTTC

J: TRBJ2-1
size: few
length: 15
D: TRBD2
V: TRBV20-1
CDR3: CSARSGTRPYNEQFF
DNA: TGCAGTGCTAGGTCCGGGACTAGGCCCTACAATGAGCAGTTCTTC

J: TRBJ1-2
size: few
length: 14
D: TRBD1
V: TRBV7-9
CDR3: CASRPTGGRDGYTF
DNA: TGTGCCAGCAGGCCTACAGGGGGGCGAGATGGCTACACCTTC

J: TRBJ2-1
size: .
length: 15
D: TRBD2
V: TRBV12-3/TRBV12-4
CDR3: CASSPRLAGFNEQFF
DNA: TGTGCCAGCAGCCCTCGACTAGCGGGTTTCAATGAGCAGTTCTTC

J: TRBJ2-3
size: .
length: 14
D: .
V: TRBV4-1
CDR3: CASSLGTLTDTQYF
DNA: TGCGCCAGCAGCCTTGGGACACTCACAGATACGCAGTATTTT

J: TRBJ2-2
size: few
length: 16
D: TRBD1
V: TRBV3-1
CDR3: CASSPRRQGIAGELFF
DNA: TGTGCCAGCAGCCCCCGAAGACAGGGGATTGCCGGGGAGCTGTTTTTT

J: TRBJ1-5
size: .
length: 15
D: .
V: TRBV3-1
CDR3: CASSQMQGINQPQHF
DNA: TGTGCCAGCAGCCAGATGCAGGGAATCAATCAGCCCCAGCATTTT

J: TRBJ1-2
size: few
length: 14
D: .
V: TRBV27
CDR3: CASSPSGGLYGYTF
DNA: TGTGCCAGCAGCCCCTCGGGGGGCCTCTATGGCTACACCTTC

J: TRBJ1-3
size: few
length: 14
D: .
V: TRBV6-5
CDR3: CASSLAASGNTIYF
DNA: TGTGCCAGCAGTTTGGCGGCCTCTGGAAACACCATATATTTT

J: TRBJ2-3
size: few
length: 13
D: .
V: TRBV6-4
CDR3: CASSVGNTDTQYF
DNA: TGTGCCAGCAGTGTCGGGAACACAGATACGCAGTATTTT

J: TRBJ2-1
size: .
length: 15
D: .
V: TRBV9
CDR3: CASSAWGESYNEQFF
DNA: TGTGCCAGCAGTGCGTGGGGGGAGAGCTACAATGAGCAGTTCTTC

J: TRBJ1-1
size: .
length: 12
D: .
V: TRBV20-1
CDR3: CSAPTVNTEAFF
DNA: TGCAGTGCTCCGACAGTGAACACTGAAGCTTTCTTT

J: TRBJ1-3
size: few
length: 15
D: .
V: TRBV12-3/TRBV12-4
CDR3: CASNIKGISGNTIYF
DNA: TGTGCCAGCAACATCAAGGGTATCTCTGGAAACACCATATATTTT

J: TRBJ1-6
size: .
length: 16
D: TRBD1
V: TRBV5-1
CDR3: CASSLLRQGYNSPLHF
DNA: TGCGCCAGCAGCCTTCTACGACAGGGGTATAATTCACCCCTCCACTTT

J: TRBJ1-5
size: few
length: 17
D: TRBD1
V: TRBV9
CDR3: CASSVGTGQGGNQPQHF
DNA: TGTGCCAGCAGCGTAGGGACAGGCCAAGGGGGCAATCAGCCCCAGCATTTT

J: TRBJ2-7
size: .
length: 16
D: TRBD1
V: TRBV6-2/TRBV6-3
CDR3: CASSFSDREGPYEQYF
DNA: TGTGCCAGCAGTTTCTCCGACAGGGAAGGACCCTACGAGCAGTACTTC

J: TRBJ2-1
size: .
length: 13
D: TRBD2
V: TRBV30
CDR3: CAAGTSGYNEQFF
DNA: TGTGCCGCTGGGACTAGCGGGTACAATGAGCAGTTCTTC

J: TRBJ2-1
size: few
length: 16
D: TRBD2
V: TRBV7-9
CDR3: CASSLSGRLPYNEQFF
DNA: TGTGCCAGCAGCCTTAGCGGGAGGTTACCCTACAATGAGCAGTTCTTC

J: TRBJ1-5
size: few
length: 13
D: .
V: TRBV20-1
CDR3: CSAREAAGQPQHF
DNA: TGCAGTGCTAGAGAGGCAGCCGGGCAGCCCCAGCATTTT

J: TRBJ2-2
size: .
length: 15
D: .
V: TRBV30
CDR3: CAWSYKGSEGGELFF
DNA: TGTGCCTGGAGTTACAAGGGATCGGAGGGCGGGGAGCTGTTTTTT

J: TRBJ2-2
size: few
length: 12
D: .
V: TRBV7-9
CDR3: CASSFYTGELFF
DNA: TGTGCCAGCAGCTTCTATACCGGGGAGCTGTTTTTT

J: TRBJ1-2
size: few
length: 18
D: .
V: TRBV11-2
CDR3: CASREGGSSLKLNYGYTF
DNA: TGTGCCAGCCGCGAAGGGGGGAGCTCGCTGAAGTTAAACTATGGCTACACCTTC

J: TRBJ1-1
size: .
length: 15
D: .
V: TRBV7-9
CDR3: CASSWGPSLGTEAFF
DNA: TGTGCCAGCAGCTGGGGACCAAGCTTGGGCACTGAAGCTTTCTTT

J: TRBJ1-2
size: few
length: 15
D: .
V: TRBV6-5
CDR3: CASSYSEGSNYGYTF
DNA: TGTGCCAGCAGTTACTCGGAGGGCTCTAACTATGGCTACACCTTC